These T cell receptor beta chains were read from a single sample in a study of blood T cell repertoires in COVID-19. Using immunoSEQ multiplex PCR, the repertoire was profiled, and TCRdb retains in-frame clones only, with some absent. The table has about 220,000 clones, approximately 91% seen once; the top ten hold roughly 0.69%. Source material: peripheral blood. All receptors derive from a man aged 40-49 years with acute or convalescent COVID-19. Each CDR3 is given with its conserved first and last residue. D genes are given only for firm matches. Not all rows give a size; the values are once, few, many and, for expanded clones, a class.

v_call	j_call	d_call	cdr3_length	clone_size	cdr3_nt	cdr3_aa
TRBV29-1	TRBJ2-5	-	13	-	TGCAGCGCCCCGGGGGTGCGATGGGAGACCCAGTACTTC	CSAPGVRWETQYF
TRBV19	TRBJ2-3	TRBD1	14	-	TGTGCCAGTAGTGTCAGGACAGGGGGAGATACGCAGTATTTT	CASSVRTGGDTQYF
TRBV4-2	TRBJ2-1	-	15	-	TGTGCCAGCCGCGAGTCGGGATATGCCCACAATGAGCAGTTCTTC	CASRESGYAHNEQFF
TRBV19	TRBJ1-5	-	14	few	TGTGCCAGTGGGGCAAGGGCGAGCAATCAGCCCCAGCATTTT	CASGARASNQPQHF
TRBV7-9	TRBJ1-3	-	16	-	TGTGCCAGCAGCCCCCGGACGGGGGGTACCGGAAACACCATATATTTT	CASSPRTGGTGNTIYF
TRBV11-2	TRBJ1-5	-	14	-	TGTGCCAGCAGCTTAGGAACAGGCGGACAGCCCCAGCATTTT	CASSLGTGGQPQHF
TRBV9	TRBJ2-1	-	15	-	TGTGCCAGCAGCGTAGGTGCTAGCTCCTACAATGAGCAGTTCTTC	CASSVGASSYNEQFF
TRBV6-5	TRBJ2-3	TRBD2	15	once	TGTGCCAGCCGGGGGGACGGGCGTATCACAGATACGCAGTATTTT	CASRGDGRITDTQYF
TRBV24-1	TRBJ2-7	TRBD2	14	-	TGTGCCACCAGTGATACACTAGCGGAGAACGAGCAGTACTTC	CATSDTLAENEQYF
TRBV5-1	TRBJ2-1	-	16	-	TGCGCCAGCAGCCCCCCCGCCGGGACTGGGAACAATGAGCAGTTCTTC	CASSPPAGTGNNEQFF
TRBV6-5	TRBJ2-2	TRBD2	16	few	TGTGCCAGCAGTTACTCGGCCCGGGGGGACACCGGGGAGCTGTTTTTT	CASSYSARGDTGELFF